This entry describes one T cell receptor (beta chain). Its target is not known. Treatment noted: oral pan-JAK inhibitor, 5-10 mg twice daily. Sorting separated CD4+ and CD8+ T cells out of PBMCs. This sample stems from a study of CD8+ T cells in alopecia areata. About the research overall: Disease severity was quantified as SALT score of affected scalp area. General study findings and limits: Treatment with tofacitinib significantly lowered scalp clonality and reduced expanded CD8+ clones among the top 100.

With 6 bases clipped from V and 4 bases from J, the junction kept 9 bases outside the gene matches. The CDR3 has 15 residues. Germline values: CDR1 SNHLY, CDR2 FYNNEI. Isolated RNA was reverse transcribed into cDNA used as the sequencing template. Clones were read by immunoSEQ multiplex PCR, and TCRdb kept only the in-frame ones, dropping some. The profile shows nearly 200,000 clones, 55% to 75% of them singletons. V usage is TRBV2 and J usage is TRBJ2-7; TRBD2 matches 10 bases. This material consisted of CD4+ T cells sorted from blood, taken at week 24, from a patient treated with tofacitinib. The source of this sequence is a human donor with alopecia areata. CDR3 protein: CASSGGLAEEYEQYF. The CDR3 DNA reads as TGTGCCAGCAGCGGCGGACTAGCGGAGGAATACGAGCAGTACTTC.